These T cell receptor beta chains were read from a single sample in a study of Graves' ophthalmopathy and Graves' hyperthyroidism. TCRdb called the multiplex PCR reads again in MiXCR, with one record for every CDR3 protein. The sample shows tens of thousands of distinct CDR3 sequences, about half of them seen only once. Source material: peripheral blood. The receptors originated from an adult woman with Graves' ophthalmopathy. Both conserved end residues are part of each CDR3. The D gene is left open where the match is weak. Rows may omit the clone size; those that give it use once, few, many or a size class.

D,size,length,V,J,DNA,CDR3
-,once,13,TRBV4-1,TRBJ1-1,TGCGCCAGCAGCTGGCCGGAGGGGTCTGAAGCTTTCTTT,CASSWPEGSEAFF
TRBD1,-,15,TRBV19,TRBJ2-5,TGTGCCAGTAGTGTGGGACAGGGAGGGATGGAGACCCAGTACTTC,CASSVGQGGMETQYF
-,many,15,TRBV6-6,TRBJ2-1,TGTGCCAGCAGTTCCCCCGCCGGGGACGAAGATGAGCAGTTCTTC,CASSSPAGDEDEQFF
TRBD2,many,13,TRBV20-1,TRBJ2-1,TGCAGTGCTAGAGGTAGCGGGAGCTATGAGCAGTTCTTC,CSARGSGSYEQFF
-,-,14,TRBV6-5,TRBJ2-7,TGTGCCAGCAGTTACTCGGGTACAGGGCACGAGCAGTACTTC,CASSYSGTGHEQYF
-,-,15,TRBV2,TRBJ1-3,TGTGCCAGCAGTAGGAGTACAGTGGTAGGAGACACCATATATTTT,CASSRSTVVGDTIYF
TRBD2,many,14,TRBV20-1,TRBJ2-1,TGCAGTGCGACTCTAGCGGGAGTTGACAATGAGCAGTTCTTC,CSATLAGVDNEQFF
TRBD1,medium-sized,15,TRBV10-3,TRBJ1-2,TGTGCCATCAGTGTCCAACAGGGGGCCGGCTATGGCTACACCTTC,CAISVQQGAGYGYTF
-,-,14,TRBV11-2,TRBJ1-1,TGTGCCAGCAGCTTCCGGCTTGGGGGCACTGAAGCTCTCTTT,CASSFRLGGTEALF
-,-,11,TRBV29-1,TRBJ1-2,TGCAGCGTTACACGACCCGGAGACTACACCTTC,CSVTRPGDYTF
TRBD2,once,15,TRBV10-3,TRBJ2-1,TGTGCCATCAGTGATCTAGCGGGAGGTGACAATGAGCAGTTCTTC,CAISDLAGGDNEQFF
TRBD1,few,16,TRBV19,TRBJ2-1,TGTGCCAGTAGTATTCGACAGGGCAGCTCCTACAATGAGCAGTTCTTC,CASSIRQGSSYNEQFF
-,-,15,TRBV15,TRBJ1-1,TGTGCCACCAGCGGGACTGCCTTTATGAACACTGAAGCTTTCTTT,CATSGTAFMNTEAFF